The clone carrying this T cell receptor beta chain occurred many times. Its antigen is undetermined. This entry comes from a study of glioma-infiltrating T cells. Study-wide results and limits: Above-expected tissue-blood divergence occurred in all gliomas, most in low-grade ones. Only very few CDR3 sequences appeared in both tissue and blood.

After removal of 2 bases from V and 6 bases from J, the junction contained 12 bases not matched to a gene. Germline CDR1 SGHTA, CDR2 FQGNSA. The CDR3 sequence is 17 residues long. TCR alpha and beta CDR3 regions were amplified from RNA using iRepertoire nested multiplex PCR. Input was roughly 95-400 ng of tissue mRNA or PBMC total RNA. TCRdb recomputed calls from the multiplex PCR reads with MiXCR, one row per CDR3 protein. The sample lists about 200,000 distinct CDR3 sequences, 25% to 35% occurring once. The rearrangement links TRBV7-2 to TRBJ2-1; 8 bases align to TRBD2. This clonotype originated in a human donor with low-grade glioma or glioblastoma, undergoing nonglioma brain surgery, or in good health (not recorded which). What was sequenced was glioma tissue, nonneoplastic brain tissue, or PBMCs (not recorded which). DNA of the CDR3: TGTGCCAGCAGCTTAAACCCGGGCGGGAGGTTGGGCAATGAGCAGTTCTTC. It yields the protein CASSLNPGGRLGNEQFF.